Following are 19 T cell receptor beta chains from one sample sequenced in a study of molecular identifiers for immune sequencing clone quantification. TCRdb called the PCR reads again in MiXCR, with one record for every CDR3 protein. The repertoire holds around 470,000 distinct CDR3 sequences, about 22% seen once, with about 0.8% in the top ten. Sequenced input: naive CD8+ T cells from blood, with Jurkat cell RNA spiked in. Regarding subset: FACS-sorted CD8+CD4-CCR7+CD45RA+ naive T cells. The origin of the receptors is a human donor in good health. Some libraries in this study had Jurkat cell RNA spiked in.

This clonotype was counted many times. The gene calls are TRBV6-5 and TRBJ2-3; no firm D call. Germline CDR1 MNHEY, CDR2 SVGAGI. CDR3 length: 14 amino acids. V was pared by 5 bases and J by 7 bases, with 16 bases between. CDR3 bases: TGTGCCAGCAGTCCGGAAAGTGAGGAAAATACGCAGTATTTT. Its protein product is CASSPESEENTQYF.

This clonotype was seen more than once but under ten times. The rearrangement joins TRBV2 to TRBJ1-2; 8 nucleotides agree with TRBD1. V shed 10 bases and J 3 bases; nucleotides not matched to a gene: 4. CDR3 length equals 12 residues. The germline V gene has CDR1 SNHLY and CDR2 FYNNEI. The CDR3 region has the DNA TGTGCCACCAGGGGGCTTGACTATGGCTACACCTTC. It encodes CATRGLDYGYTF.

A few counts support this clonotype. The V gene is TRBV6-2 or TRBV6-3, the J gene TRBJ1-2; D unresolved. Germline values: CDR1 MNHEY, CDR2 SVGEGT. Trimming pared 6 bases from V and 0 bases from J, leaving 14 bases between. The CDR3 has 15 amino acids. The chain's CDR3 is CASRFAAYPNYGYTF. The CDR3 bases are TGTGCCAGCAGATTCGCGGCCTACCCTAACTATGGCTACACCTTC.

This clonotype has more than one count but fewer than ten. The chain combines TRBV11-2 with TRBJ2-3; D not resolved. V lost 5 bases to trimming and J lost 3 bases, with 12 bases between them. Per the germline V gene, CDR1 is SGHAT and CDR2 is FQNNGV. This CDR3 has 14 amino acids. CDR3 bases: TGTGCCAGCAGCCCTTTCGTAGGGACAGATACGCAGTATTTT. Protein sequence: CASSPFVGTDTQYF.

In regard to this clonotype: A much larger clone sits a single nucleotide away, making a read error possible. In nucleotides, the CDR3 is TGCGCCAGCAGCCAAGATCTTGGAAGCTCCTACGAGCAGTGCTTC. Translation gives CASSQDLGSSYEQCF. The rearrangement joins TRBV4-3 to TRBJ2-7; D is ambiguous. Germline CDR1 LGHNA, CDR2 YSLEER. The CDR3 totals 15 residues.

The V and J genes are TRBV29-1 and TRBJ2-2, with TRBD2 matching 16 bases. Germline loops: CDR1 SQVTM, CDR2 ANQGSEA. The CDR3 is made up of 17 amino acids. With V trimmed by 6 bases and J by 3 bases, 7 bases remained unmatched. This CDR3 reads CSVGVGLAGGDTGELFF. Here the CDR3 DNA reads TGCAGCGTCGGAGTGGGACTAGCGGGGGGGGACACCGGGGAGCTGTTTTTT.

This clonotype was detected only a few times. This chain connects TRBV9 to TRBJ2-1; unclear D gene. Looked up from germline, CDR1 is SGDLS and CDR2 is YYNGEE. The CDR3 runs to 17 residues. The V gene lost 0 bases and the J gene lost 0 bases, with 13 bases spanning the gap. The CDR3 DNA is TGTGCCAGCAGCGTAGGAGGCGGTCCTAGCTCCTACAATGAGCAGTTCTTC. Translated, it gives CASSVGGGPSSYNEQFF.

The sample holds a few counts of this clonotype. The chain carries TRBV20-1 and TRBJ2-3; no definite D call. This CDR3 has 13 residues. Trimming left V 5 bases short and J 5 bases short, with 14 bases between. The germline CDR1 and CDR2 sequences are DFQATT and SNEGSKA (reference sequence). The CDR3 region is CSASERVRDTQYF. The CDR3, as DNA: TGCAGTGCTTCGGAGCGAGTTAGAGATACGCAGTATTTT.

This clonotype was recorded at least ten times. The genes are TRBV2 and TRBJ2-5; D may be TRBD2 (5 bases). This CDR3 is built from 11 residues. CDR1 and CDR2 from the germline V gene are SNHLY and FYNNEI. V was pared by 8 bases and J by 5 bases, with 9 bases between. CDR3 region: CASGERETQYF. The CDR3 nucleotides are TGTGCCAGCGGGGAGAGGGAGACCCAGTACTTC.

In its sample, this clonotype was seen a few times. The V call is TRBV6-1, the J call TRBJ2-4; 7 nucleotides agree with TRBD1. V dropped 8 bases and J dropped 5; count of bases not matched to a gene: 0. The CDR3 contains 11 residues. The germline V gene has CDR1 MNHNS and CDR2 SASEGT. This CDR3 reads CASGQENIQYF. The CDR3 region has the DNA TGTGCCAGCGGACAGGAAAACATTCAGTACTTC.

This clonotype has ten or more counts. This chain uses TRBV9 with TRBJ1-5, with unresolved D. Trimming shortened V by 4 bases and J by 0 bases, and 5 bases separated the two germline ends. The length of the CDR3 is 13 residues. Germline-derived CDR1 and CDR2 are SGDLS and YYNGEE. The CDR3 protein is CASSHGSNQPQHF. The DNA of the CDR3 is TGTGCCAGCAGCCACGGTAGCAATCAGCCCCAGCATTTT.

The chain links TRBV7-9 to TRBJ2-1; the D is unclear. Germline CDR1 is SEHNR and CDR2 is FQNEAQ (reference sequence). V lost 3 bases and J lost 3, with 18 bases in between. The CDR3 totals 17 residues. The CDR3 region has the DNA TGTGCCAGCAGCTTGGAGAGAGGTCGCGGTGACTACAATGAGCAGTTCTTC. It translates to CASSLERGRGDYNEQFF.

This clonotype was counted only a few times. This sequence joins TRBV11-2 and TRBJ2-1; the D is unclear. Trimming left V 0 bases short and J 8 bases short, with 8 bases between. In germline, CDR1 is SGHAT, CDR2 FQNNGV. The CDR3 sequence is 13 residues long. The CDR3 region has the DNA TGTGCCAGCAGCTTAGAAGTCCTTGATGAGCAGTTCTTC. Encoded protein: CASSLEVLDEQFF.

This chain uses TRBV9 with TRBJ2-7; 7 nucleotides agree with TRBD1. In germline, CDR1 is SGDLS, CDR2 YYNGEE. With V trimmed by 0 bases and J by 0 bases, 6 bases remained unmatched. This CDR3 is 16 amino acids long. This chain's CDR3 is CASSVGADRPSYEQYF. The CDR3, as DNA: TGTGCCAGCAGCGTAGGTGCGGACAGGCCCTCCTACGAGCAGTACTTC.

Only a few counts were recorded for this clonotype. The V call is TRBV9, the J call TRBJ2-7; no reliable D call. V was clipped by 2 bases and J by 0 bases, with 9 bases between them. The CDR3 runs 14 residues. CDR1 and CDR2 (germline): SGDLS, YYNGEE. CDR3 amino acids: CASSVLPVSYEQYF. Written as DNA, the CDR3 is TGTGCCAGCAGCGTCCTTCCGGTCTCCTACGAGCAGTACTTC.

This clonotype was picked up many times. The chain has TRBV6-5 and TRBJ2-7; TRBD2 aligns across 7 bases. Germline CDR1 reads MNHEY; CDR2 reads SVGAGI. With V trimmed by 8 bases and J by 3 bases, 10 bases remained unmatched. The CDR3 is made up of 14 amino acids. CDR3 coding DNA: TGTGCCAGCGGCGGGAGCGGAGCGAACTACGAGCAGTACTTC. It yields the protein CASGGSGANYEQYF.

This clonotype appeared a few times. The genes are TRBV4-1 and TRBJ2-7; perhaps D is TRBD1 or TRBD2 (5 bases each). Germline CDR1 reads MGHRA; CDR2 reads YSYEKL. V was cut by 1 base and J by 6 bases, with 10 bases left in between. CDR3 size: 13 residues. This CDR3 is CASSQAPGTEQYF. The CDR3 nucleotides read TGCGCCAGCAGCCAAGCCCCCGGGACCGAGCAGTACTTC.

The V and J genes are TRBV20-1 and TRBJ2-7; no reliable D call. Trimming removed 5 bases at V and 4 bases at J, with 9 bases between. This CDR3 is built from 11 residues. Germline V CDR1 and CDR2: DFQATT, SNEGSKA (reference sequence). CDR3 in DNA: TGCAGTGCTGAACCGTATTACGAGCAGTACTTC. It translates to CSAEPYYEQYF.

Details on this clonotype: A read error may be the cause here, since a much bigger clone is one base away. The chain joins TRBV5-6 to TRBJ1-5, with D tentatively TRBD1 (6 bases). The CDR3 runs 15 residues. Germline V gene sequence: CDR1 SGHDT, CDR2 YYEEEE. The CDR3 nucleotides read TGTGCCAGCGGCTTCGGACAGCCTAGCGATCAGCCCCAGCATTTT. Amino acid sequence: CASGFGQPSDQPQHF.